A single sample is the source of the 18 T cell receptor beta chains below, sequenced in a study of T cells in Graves' hyperthyroidism and ophthalmopathy. Researchers took RNA transcripts and amplified the TCR beta CDR3 regions from them. In the first-round RT-PCR of the TCR CDR3, the HTBI primer set was used. Via MiXCR, TCRdb re-called the multiplex PCR reads, giving one row per CDR3 protein. The table includes 540,000 or so distinct CDR3 sequences, just over 45% detected once. The source material was peripheral blood or thyroid tissue (not recorded which). The receptors were gathered from an adult woman with Graves' disease, either hyperthyroidism or ophthalmopathy (not recorded which).

The chain links TRBV20-1 to TRBJ1-5, with D maybe TRBD1 (5 bases). Germline V gives CDR1 DFQATT, CDR2 SNEGSKA (reference sequence). The CDR3 is 14 amino acids. Deletions cut 0 bases from V and 8 bases from J, with 14 bases between. In nucleotides, the CDR3 is TGCAGTGCTAGAGATCAGGGCCGCGAGAAGCCCCAGCATTTT. Amino acids: CSARDQGREKPQHF.

The genes are TRBV20-1 and TRBJ1-6; unclear D gene. V shed 2 bases and J shed 9 bases, with 17 bases lying between them. The CDR3 has 15 residues. Looked up from germline, CDR1 is DFQATT and CDR2 is SNEGSKA (reference sequence). CDR3 nucleotide sequence: TGCAGTGCTAGATCCCGGATCGGTTCCAGTTCACCCCTCCACTTT. Translated, it gives CSARSRIGSSSPLHF.

The chain has TRBV7-9 and TRBJ2-7; D perhaps matches TRBD1 (5 bases). V gave up 3 bases and J gave up 0 bases, with 9 bases separating them. Germline loops: CDR1 SEHNR, CDR2 FQNEAQ (reference sequence). The CDR3 totals 14 residues. The CDR3 DNA follows: TGTGCCAGCAGCTTGGACATAAGCTCCTACGAGCAGTACTTC. Translated, it gives CASSLDISSYEQYF.

The V and J genes are TRBV27 and TRBJ1-5; 10 positions agree with TRBD1. The V gene's germline CDR1 is MNHEY and CDR2 SMNVEV (reference sequence). The CDR3 totals 15 residues. Losses at the gene ends were 8 bases for V and 0 bases for J; bases not matched to a gene: 4. The CDR3 DNA reads TGTGCCAGCGGTCGGACAGGGGGTAGCAATCAGCCCCAGCATTTT. Translating it yields CASGRTGGSNQPQHF.

This clonotype appeared many times. The rearrangement joins TRBV20-1 to TRBJ1-1; no reliable D call. This CDR3 region has 13 residues. The V end was cut by 6 bases, the J end by 6 bases, with 17 bases between. Per the germline V gene, CDR1 is DFQATT and CDR2 is SNEGSKA (reference sequence). CDR3 protein: CSARHFRAPEAFF. CDR3 in DNA: TGCAGTGCAAGGCATTTCCGGGCTCCTGAAGCTTTCTTT.

The V gene is TRBV7-6, the J gene TRBJ1-3; 12 bases map to TRBD1. Germline CDR1 and CDR2: SGHVS and FNYEAQ. This CDR3 contains 15 residues. J was trimmed by 6 bases and V by 3 bases; bases with no gene match: 3. The CDR3 region is CASSFKGQGANTIYF. CDR3 bases: TGTGCCAGCAGCTTCAAGGGACAGGGGGCAAACACCATATATTTT. The whole variable domain, filled in from reference TRBV7-6 and TRBJ1-3, reads GAGVSQSPRYKVTKRGQDVALRCDPISGHVSLYWYRQALGQGPEFLTYFNYEAQQDKSGLPNDRFSAERPEGSISTLTIQRTEQRDSAMYRCASSFKGQGANTIYFGEGSWLTVV.

The chain links TRBV6-5 to TRBJ1-2, with 9 bases identical to TRBD1. Germline loops: CDR1 MNHEY, CDR2 SVGAGI. The CDR3 sequence is 14 residues long. With V trimmed by 5 bases and J by 4 bases, 5 bases remained unmatched. This CDR3 is CASSRDRVGYGYTF. In DNA, the CDR3 is TGTGCCAGCAGTAGGGACAGGGTAGGCTATGGCTACACCTTC.

There are a few counts of this clonotype. The chain is built from TRBV15 and TRBJ1-2; D unresolved. V lost 3 bases and J lost 3, with 14 bases in between. In germline, CDR1 is LNHNV, CDR2 YYDKDF (reference sequence). The CDR3 runs 15 residues. The CDR3 DNA reads TGTGCCACCAGCAGCGGCCTTACTACGGACTATGGCTACACCTTC. Its translation is CATSSGLTTDYGYTF. Together with reference TRBV15 and TRBJ1-2, the CDR3 gives the full variable domain: DAMVIQNPRYQVTQFGKPVTLSCSQTLNHNVMYWYQQKSSQAPKLLFHYYDKDFNNEADTPDNFQSRRPNTSFCFLDIRSPGLGDTAMYLCATSSGLTTDYGYTFGSGTRLTVV.

For this clonotype: A read error may produce the germline difference seen at one junction end. This sequence joins TRBV5-1 and TRBJ1-2; D may be TRBD1 (5 bases). Germline CDR1 SGHRS, CDR2 YFSETQ. The CDR3 totals 14 residues. CDR3 sequence reads: CASSPDTPRRGYAF. The CDR3 DNA reads as TGCGCCAGCAGCCCGGACACCCCTCGTCGTGGCTACGCCTTC.

This clonotype was seen many times. V usage is TRBV28 and J usage is TRBJ1-2, with no clear D. V was clipped by 6 bases and J by 8 bases, with 16 bases between them. The germline CDR1 and CDR2 sequences are MDHEN and SYDVKM. The CDR3 covers 13 residues. This chain's CDR3 is CASSYGRVEGYTF. The CDR3 DNA follows: TGTGCCAGCAGCTACGGTCGAGTTGAAGGCTACACCTTC.

V usage is TRBV20-1 and J usage is TRBJ2-1; the D is unclear. From germline, CDR1 is DFQATT and CDR2 SNEGSKA (reference sequence). The CDR3 has 13 residues. V lost 1 base and J 3 bases, leaving 7 bases between the germline ends. As DNA, the CDR3 is TGCAGTGCTAGAGTATCGGACTACAATGAGCAGTTCTTC. Translation: CSARVSDYNEQFF.

The chain joins TRBV5-1 to TRBJ1-3; D perhaps matches TRBD1 (6 bases). Per the germline V gene, CDR1 is SGHRS and CDR2 is YFSETQ. The ends were cut back, 4 bases at V and 9 bases at J, with 11 bases in the middle. The CDR3 length is 12 residues. The CDR3 sequence is CASSPGAGTIYF. The CDR3 DNA is TGCGCCAGCAGCCCGGGGGCCGGCACCATATATTTT.

V gene TRBV7-4 combines with J gene TRBJ1-5, with 9 bases identical to TRBD1. With V trimmed by 1 base and J by 11 bases, 9 bases remained unmatched. There are 15 residues in the CDR3. Per the germline V gene, CDR1 is SGHVT and CDR2 is SQSDAQ. This CDR3 reads CASSLGDRVQETQHF. DNA of the CDR3: TGTGCCAGCAGCTTAGGGGACAGGGTACAAGAGACCCAGCATTTT.

The sample holds a few counts of this clonotype. At one of its ends the junction is not consistent with the germline gene, which may arise from a read error. The chain employs TRBV6-1 and TRBJ1-3; no clear D gene. The CDR3 sequence is 15 residues long. CDR1 is MNHNS and CDR2 is SASEGT in the germline V gene. CDR3 sequence: CASSVSSNSGDTIYF. Here the CDR3 DNA reads TGTGCCAGCAGTGTTTCTAGCAACTCTGGAGACACCATATATTTT.

This clonotype was counted once. J is TRBJ1-2 and V is TRBV6-1; no clear D. Germline-derived CDR1 and CDR2 are MNHNS and SASEGT. The CDR3 contains 12 residues. This chain's CDR3 is CACEKNIARYTF. The CDR3 DNA reads as TGTGCGTGCGAGAAGAACATCGCGAGGTACACCTTC.

V is TRBV24-1 and J is TRBJ2-7, with D perhaps TRBD1 (7 bases). Germline lookup yields CDR1 KGHDR and CDR2 SFDVKD. The CDR3 has 17 amino acids. V was cut by 3 bases and J by 3 bases, with 20 bases left in between. CDR3 residues: CATSDPADREVGYEQYF. As DNA, the CDR3 is TGTGCCACCAGTGATCCCGCTGACAGGGAGGTTGGCTACGAGCAGTACTTC.

This clonotype has only a few counts. The J gene is TRBJ2-3, the V gene TRBV5-4; 11 positions match TRBD2. The CDR3 has 18 amino acids. Losses at the gene ends were 1 base for V and 0 bases for J; bases not matched to a gene: 7. CDR1 SGHNT and CDR2 YYREEE come from the germline V gene (reference sequence). The CDR3: CASSLRGLAALSTDTQYF. CDR3 nucleotides: TGTGCCAGCAGCTTGAGGGGACTAGCGGCCCTTAGCACAGATACGCAGTATTTT.

The rearrangement links TRBV11-2 to TRBJ2-3, with 9 nucleotides matching TRBD1. After removal of 7 bases from V and 3 bases from J, the junction contained 8 bases not matched to a gene. Germline assignment: CDR1 SGHAT and CDR2 FQNNGV. CDR3 length: 15 amino acids. CDR3 nucleotide sequence: TGTGCCAGCACCCTGGGACAGGGCGGGACAGATACGCAGTATTTT. This gives the protein CASTLGQGGTDTQYF.